This entry concerns a single TCR beta chain. This sample is drawn from a study of blood T cell repertoires in COVID-19. The CDR3 has 17 residues. V shed 6 bases, J shed 1 base, and the junction held 12 bases outside the gene matches. The germline V gene has CDR1 MDHEN and CDR2 SYDVKM. Produced via immunoSEQ multiplex PCR; TCRdb's table is partial and in-frame only. This sample has some 400,000 clones, with approximately 80% found just once. The receptor comes from a human donor with acute or convalescent COVID-19. The donor label of this sample is uncertain. The chain carries TRBV28 and TRBJ1-5; 7 nucleotides align to TRBD1. The sequenced material came from peripheral blood. CDR3 loop: CASRLRDRILSNQPQHF. In DNA, the CDR3 is TGTGCCAGCAGACTCCGGGACAGAATTCTAAGCAATCAGCCCCAGCATTTT.